A selection of T cell receptor beta chains follows, all from one sample in a study of T-cell memory formation after mild COVID-19. TCRdb redid the calling of the 5' RACE reads with MiXCR, one entry per CDR3 protein. This sample has almost 250,000 distinct CDR3 sequences; 15% to 17% occur once, and the top ten carry over 2%. The sequenced sample was PBMCs or a T cell subset sorted from them (not recorded which). The receptors derive from an adult woman who had mild COVID-19 (a few samples of this study predate the infection). Cell type and time point are not known. Both conserved end residues are part of each CDR3. A D gene is named only where the DNA matches it firmly. A clone size is listed for some rows: how often the clone was seen (once, few, many), or a class if it is expanded.

>TRBV20-1|TRBJ2-7|.|TRBD2
CSARKTSGQEYF
TGCAGTGCTAGGAAGACTAGCGGACAGGAGTACTTC
>TRBV4-1|TRBJ2-1|.|.
CASSQDSHSGQFF
TGCGCCAGCAGCCAAGATTCTCACTCAGGGCAGTTCTTC
>TRBV30|TRBJ2-7|.|TRBD1
CAYDRVKIYEQYF
TGTGCCTACGACAGGGTGAAGATCTACGAGCAGTACTTC
>TRBV24-1|TRBJ2-7|.|TRBD1
CATSDTGQGSYEQYF
TGTGCCACCAGTGACACGGGACAGGGGAGCTACGAGCAGTACTTC
>TRBV12-5|TRBJ2-1|few|.
CASGLVLGQGTNEQFF
TGTGCTAGTGGTTTGGTACTTGGGCAGGGGACGAATGAGCAGTTCTTC
>TRBV7-7|TRBJ2-2|few|.
CASSPTLSNTGELFF
TGTGCTAGCAGCCCCACTCTTTCGAACACCGGGGAGCTGTTTTTT
>TRBV5-6|TRBJ1-2|.|.
CASSLAPSSYGYTF
TGTGCCAGCAGCTTGGCCCCGTCGAGCTATGGCTACACCTTC
>TRBV27|TRBJ2-7|.|.
CASSRASTYEQYF
TGTGCCAGCAGTCGTGCCTCTACCTACGAGCAGTACTTC
>TRBV20-1|TRBJ1-3|.|.
CSAREWGAGNTIYF
TGCAGTGCTAGAGAGTGGGGGGCCGGAAACACCATATATTTT
>TRBV20-1|TRBJ1-1|few|.
CSARIHADGGTEAFF
TGCAGTGCTAGGATCCATGCGGACGGCGGCACTGAAGCTTTCTTT
>TRBV19|TRBJ2-7|few|TRBD1
CASCKGQGIDEQYF
TGTGCCAGTTGCAAGGGACAGGGAATCGACGAGCAGTACTTC
>TRBV7-2|TRBJ1-2|.|TRBD1
CASSPDRDNYGYTF
TGTGCCAGCAGCCCAGACAGGGACAACTATGGCTACACCTTC
>TRBV3-1|TRBJ2-3|.|.
CASSHATGDTQYF
TGTGCCAGCAGCCATGCTACGGGGGATACGCAGTATTTT
>TRBV12-3/TRBV12-4|TRBJ1-4|.|.
CASSLLSEKLFF
TGTGCCAGCAGTTTGTTATCTGAAAAACTGTTTTTT
>TRBV6-1|TRBJ2-5|few|.
CASSERAGPGETQYF
TGTGCCAGCAGTGAAAGGGCAGGCCCTGGAGAGACCCAGTACTTC
>TRBV7-9|TRBJ1-1|few|.
CASSLGGLATEAFF
TGTGCCAGCAGCTTAGGAGGACTGGCCACTGAAGCTTTCTTT
>TRBV6-5|TRBJ2-1|.|TRBD2
CASKGSLAGSSYNEQFF
TGTGCCAGCAAGGGGTCACTAGCGGGAAGCTCCTACAATGAGCAGTTCTTC
>TRBV25-1|TRBJ2-5|.|.
CASSTWGETQYF
TGTGCCAGCAGTACGTGGGGGGAGACCCAGTACTTC
>TRBV5-5|TRBJ1-2|.|TRBD1
CASSLEGQGRGYTF
TGTGCCAGCAGCTTAGAGGGACAGGGCCGCGGCTACACCTTC
>TRBV12-3/TRBV12-4|TRBJ1-2|.|.
CASSPSGQSQGYTF
TGTGCCAGCAGCCCCTCAGGACAGTCCCAGGGCTACACCTTC
>TRBV6-5|TRBJ1-5|few|.
CASRLSGYSNQPQHF
TGTGCCAGCAGGCTCTCAGGCTATAGCAATCAGCCCCAGCATTTT
>TRBV5-1|TRBJ2-2|.|.
CASSLGTSSGELFF
TGCGCCAGCAGCTTGGGGACGAGCTCCGGGGAGCTGTTTTTT
>TRBV11-3|TRBJ2-5|.|.
CASSQGQSSETQYF
TGTGCCAGCAGCCAAGGACAGTCTTCGGAGACCCAGTACTTC
>TRBV5-1|TRBJ1-2|few|TRBD1
CASTASQGAEGYTF
TGCGCCAGCACAGCCTCACAGGGGGCTGAAGGCTACACCTTC
>TRBV7-2|TRBJ1-5|.|TRBD1
CASSSGTGHQPQHF
TGTGCCAGCAGCTCCGGGACAGGTCATCAGCCCCAGCATTTT
>TRBV18|TRBJ1-4|once|TRBD1
CASSTGTGNEKLFF
TGTGCCAGCTCGACCGGGACAGGGAATGAAAAACTGTTTTTT